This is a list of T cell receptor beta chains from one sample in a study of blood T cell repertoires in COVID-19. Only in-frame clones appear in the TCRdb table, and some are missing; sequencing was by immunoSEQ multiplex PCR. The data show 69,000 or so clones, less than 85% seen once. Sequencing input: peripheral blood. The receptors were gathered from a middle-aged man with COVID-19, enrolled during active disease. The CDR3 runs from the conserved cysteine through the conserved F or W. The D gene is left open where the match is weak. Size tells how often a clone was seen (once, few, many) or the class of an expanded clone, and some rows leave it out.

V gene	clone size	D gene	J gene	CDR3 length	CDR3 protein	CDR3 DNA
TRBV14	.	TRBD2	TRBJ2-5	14	CASSQVAGSETQYF	TGTGCCAGCAGCCAAGTAGCGGGGTCGGAGACCCAGTACTTC
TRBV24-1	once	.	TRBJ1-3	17	CATSDLPGRRAGNTIYF	TGTGCCACCAGTGATTTGCCGGGCAGGAGGGCTGGAAACACCATATATTTT
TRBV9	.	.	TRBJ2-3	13	CASSVGAGDTQYF	TGTGCCAGCAGCGTAGGGGCGGGAGATACGCAGTATTTT
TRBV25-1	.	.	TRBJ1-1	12	CASSERGTEAFF	TGTGCCAGCAGTGAAAGGGGGACTGAAGCTTTCTTT
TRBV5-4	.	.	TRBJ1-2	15	CASSAVSPLNYGYTF	TGTGCCAGCAGCGCTGTGAGTCCCCTTAACTATGGCTACACCTTC
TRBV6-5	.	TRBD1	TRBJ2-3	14	CASRDRVGTDTQYF	TGTGCCAGCAGGGACAGGGTGGGCACAGATACGCAGTATTTT
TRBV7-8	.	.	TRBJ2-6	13	CASSFTGANVLTF	TGTGCCAGCAGCTTTACTGGGGCCAACGTCCTGACTTTC
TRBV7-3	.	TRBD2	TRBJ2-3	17	CASSLRGSGGHTDTQYF	TGTGCCAGCAGCTTACGGGGTAGCGGGGGCCACACAGATACGCAGTATTTT
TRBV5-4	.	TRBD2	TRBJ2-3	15	CASSLLSGELDTQYF	TGTGCCAGCAGCTTGCTTAGCGGGGAATTAGATACGCAGTATTTT
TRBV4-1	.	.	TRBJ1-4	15	CASSQEGKTREKLFF	TGCGCCAGCAGCCAGGAGGGGAAAACAAGGGAAAAACTGTTTTTT
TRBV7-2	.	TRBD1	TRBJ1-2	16	CASSSWKDRVGGGYTF	TGTGCCAGCAGCTCCTGGAAAGACAGGGTTGGTGGTGGCTACACCTTC
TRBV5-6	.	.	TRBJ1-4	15	CASSAPLDLNEKLFF	TGTGCCAGCAGCGCCCCTCTAGACCTTAATGAAAAACTGTTTTTT
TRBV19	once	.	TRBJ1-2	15	CASSPSGNSNYGYTF	TGTGCCAGTAGTCCCTCGGGGAATTCTAACTATGGCTACACCTTC
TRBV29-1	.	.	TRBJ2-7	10	CSLGYRDLYF	TGCAGCTTAGGGTACAGGGATTTGTACTTC
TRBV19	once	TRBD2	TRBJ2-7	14	CASSTLAGLYEQYF	TGTGCCAGTAGTACACTAGCGGGGCTATACGAGCAGTACTTC
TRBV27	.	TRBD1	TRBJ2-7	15	CASSKWGTDSYEQYF	TGTGCCAGCAGTAAGTGGGGGACAGACTCCTACGAGCAGTACTTC
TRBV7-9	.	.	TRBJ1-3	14	CASSPDISGNTIYF	TGTGCCAGCAGCCCTGACATATCTGGAAACACCATATATTTT
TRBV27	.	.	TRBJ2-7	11	CASSLGLEQYF	TGTGCCAGCAGTTTGGGCCTCGAGCAGTACTTC
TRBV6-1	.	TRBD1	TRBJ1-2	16	CASSEYGTGILGGYTF	TGTGCCAGCAGTGAATACGGGACAGGGATCTTAGGGGGCTACACCTTC
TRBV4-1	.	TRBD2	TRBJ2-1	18	CASSHLPPGRGTYNEQFF	TGCGCCAGCAGCCATCTACCCCCGGGGCGGGGGACCTACAATGAGCAGTTCTTC
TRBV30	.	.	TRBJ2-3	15	CAWSVQYLSTDTQYF	TGTGCCTGGAGTGTACAGTATCTTAGCACAGATACGCAGTATTTT
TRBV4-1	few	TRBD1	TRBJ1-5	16	CASSQEGQGSRQPQHF	TGCGCCAGCAGCCAAGAGGGACAGGGAAGCCGGCAGCCCCAGCATTTT
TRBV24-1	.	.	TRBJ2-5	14	CATSDPTLPETQYF	TGTGCCACCAGTGATCCGACTCTGCCAGAGACCCAGTACTTC
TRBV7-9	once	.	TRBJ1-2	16	CASSLTGRGSNYGYTF	TGTGCCAGCAGCTTAACAGGGAGGGGATCTAACTATGGCTACACCTTC
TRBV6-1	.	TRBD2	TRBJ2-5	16	CASSEAPTSGGETQYF	TGTGCCAGCAGTGAAGCCCCGACTAGCGGGGGGGAGACCCAGTACTTC
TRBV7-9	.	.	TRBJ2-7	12	CASSHTSYEQYF	TGTGCCAGCAGCCACACCTCCTACGAGCAGTACTTC
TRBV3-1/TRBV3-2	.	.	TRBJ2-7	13	CASSQDRGYEQYF	TGTGCCAGCAGCCAAGATCGGGGATACGAGCAGTACTTC
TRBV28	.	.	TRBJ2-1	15	CASSPPPGLYNEQFF	TGTGCCAGCAGTCCCCCACCAGGTTTGTACAATGAGCAGTTCTTC